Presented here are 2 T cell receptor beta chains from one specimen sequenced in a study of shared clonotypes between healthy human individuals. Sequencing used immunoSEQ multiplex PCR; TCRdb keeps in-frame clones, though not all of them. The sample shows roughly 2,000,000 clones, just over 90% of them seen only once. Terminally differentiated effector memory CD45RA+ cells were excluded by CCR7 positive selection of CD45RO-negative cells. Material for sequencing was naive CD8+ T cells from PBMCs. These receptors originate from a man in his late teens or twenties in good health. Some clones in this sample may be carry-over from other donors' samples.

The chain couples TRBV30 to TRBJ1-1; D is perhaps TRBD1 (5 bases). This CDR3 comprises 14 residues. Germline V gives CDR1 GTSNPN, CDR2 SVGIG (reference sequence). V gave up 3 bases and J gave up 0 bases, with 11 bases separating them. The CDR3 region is CAWREGPLNTEAFF. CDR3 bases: TGTGCCTGGAGGGAGGGGCCACTGAACACTGAAGCTTTCTTT. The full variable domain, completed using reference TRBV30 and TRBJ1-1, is SQTIHQWPATLVQPVGSPLSLECTVEGTSNPNLYWYRQAAGRGLQLLFYSVGIGQISSEVPQNLSASRPQDRQFILSSKKLLLSDSGFYLCAWREGPLNTEAFFGQGTRLTVV.

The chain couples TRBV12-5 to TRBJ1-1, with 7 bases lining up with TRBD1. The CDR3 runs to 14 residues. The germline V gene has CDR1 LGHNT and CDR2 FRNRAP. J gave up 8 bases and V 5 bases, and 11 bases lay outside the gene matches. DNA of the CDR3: TGTGCTAGTGGTAATATCGGGACAGCTGAAGAAGCTTTCTTT. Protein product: CASGNIGTAEEAFF. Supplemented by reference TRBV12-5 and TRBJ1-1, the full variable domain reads DARVTQTPRHKVTEMGQEVTMRCQPILGHNTVFWYRQTMMQGLELLAYFRNRAPLDDSGMPKDRFSAEMPDATLATLKIQPSEPRDSAVYFCASGNIGTAEEAFFGQGTRLTVV.